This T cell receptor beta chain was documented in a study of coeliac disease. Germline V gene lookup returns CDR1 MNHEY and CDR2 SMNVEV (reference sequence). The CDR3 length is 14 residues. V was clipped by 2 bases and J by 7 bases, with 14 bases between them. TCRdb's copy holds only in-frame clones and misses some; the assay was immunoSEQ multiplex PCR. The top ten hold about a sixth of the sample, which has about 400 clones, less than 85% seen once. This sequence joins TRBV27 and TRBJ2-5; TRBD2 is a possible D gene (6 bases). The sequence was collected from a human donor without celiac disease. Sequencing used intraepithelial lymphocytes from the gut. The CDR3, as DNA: TGTGCCAGCAGTTTAATGCGGGGTCGAGGGACCCAGTACTTC. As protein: CASSLMRGRGTQYF.